The clone carrying this T cell receptor (beta chain) was observed many times. The antigen is unknown. Germline CDR1 KGHSH, CDR2 LQKENI. Trimming took 3 bases from V and 3 from J; bases not matched to a gene: 5. The CDR3 totals 15 residues. As to time point: newly diagnosed GD, antithyroid drugs for less than 3 months. RNA from PBMCs was the source of the TCR library. Diagnosis followed American Thyroid Association guidelines for Graves' disease. This sample stems from a study of regulatory T cells in long-lasting Graves disease. Study-level results: The work looked only at peripheral blood and did not look at thyroid tissue. There was favoring of TRBV28, TRBJ1-2 and TRBJ2-5 in persistent disease.

Through Arm-PCR of CDR3 regions and iRepertoire HTBI primers, TCR beta libraries were built. Using its own MiXCR run on the multiplex PCR reads, TCRdb lists one record per CDR3 protein. The table shows approximately 490,000 distinct CDR3 sequences, with around 15% occurring only once. The same sample was also studied in work on T cells in Graves' hyperthyroidism and ophthalmopathy. That study reports: The diagnostic basis comprised clinical symptoms, serum thyroxine and TRAb, thyroid ultrasound and orbital computed tomography.

The source of this sequence is a man aged 40-50 years with Graves disease. This chain connects TRBV18 to TRBJ2-7, with 10 positions matching TRBD2. Sequencing used peripheral blood mononuclear cells (PBMCs), obtained at new diagnosis, from a patient treated with antithyroid drugs. CDR3 protein: CASSPGTSDYYEQYF. CDR3 nucleotides: TGTGCCAGCTCACCGGGGACTAGCGACTACTACGAGCAGTACTTC.